This TCR beta chain appears in the sequencing data of a study of blood T cell repertoires in COVID-19. Study-wide context: Both acute and convalescent COVID-19 samples were obtained from the United States, Italy and Spain.

Losses at the gene ends were 5 bases for V and 1 base for J; bases not matched to a gene: 6. CDR1 and CDR2 from the germline V gene are LNHDA and SQIVND (reference sequence). This CDR3 has 17 amino acids. In the source study's methods: Amplified reference gene primers provided the basis for estimating nucleated cell counts. Profiled with immunoSEQ multiplex PCR; TCRdb holds only in-frame clones, not every one. That table gives V, J and clone size, and the DNA gave D and trimming. This sample yields approximately 330,000 clones, of which roughly 86% are seen a single time; around 8.9% belongs to the top ten. Seattle enrolled patients during active infection and tracked them longitudinally.

The chain carries TRBV19 and TRBJ2-1, with 12 bases fitting TRBD2. Sample: peripheral blood. This clonotype was obtained from a young man with COVID-19, enrolled during active disease. The CDR3 region has the DNA TGTGCCAGTAGTTCCCTAGCGGGAGGGCCTTCCTACAATGAGCAGTTCTTC. Its protein product is CASSSLAGGPSYNEQFF.